This is a list of T cell receptor beta chains from one sample in a study of T cell changes during pregnancy in multiple sclerosis. Data came from immunoSEQ multiplex PCR; TCRdb stores just in-frame clones and leaves some out. The table has tens of thousands of clones, over 95% seen once. The specimen comprised CD8+ T cells from peripheral blood mononuclear cells, sampled after pregnancy. Receptors were obtained from a female donor with multiple sclerosis, enrolled in a pregnancy study. Both conserved end residues are part of each CDR3.

TRBV7-8,TRBJ2-7,CASSSRTGLKSYEQYF
TRBV29-1,TRBJ2-7,CSVVDFDSSYEQYF
TRBV19,TRBJ1-2,CASSLENRELGYGYTF
TRBV2,TRBJ2-5,CASSETRERETQYF
TRBV27,TRBJ2-5,CASRPAKAGGRETQYF
TRBV4-1,TRBJ1-1,CASSRDPGGYTEAFF
TRBV27,TRBJ2-7,CASSLTGGSTYEQYF
TRBV15,TRBJ1-5,CATGQGMVQPQHF
TRBV15,TRBJ2-3,CATSSPTTGGTDTQYF
TRBV6-6,TRBJ2-7,CASRTGTGILYEQYF
TRBV13,TRBJ2-3,CASRSGQGTDTQYF
TRBV28,TRBJ1-4,CASSPGQGYEKLFF
TRBV6-6,TRBJ2-4,CASSADRVGGDIQYF
TRBV6-7,TRBJ1-5,CASNGLVWSQPQHF
TRBV14,TRBJ2-1,CASSQAGGDEQFF
TRBV9,TRBJ2-2,CASREGSRTGELFF
TRBV25-1,TRBJ2-1,CASSPPGLHNEQFF
TRBV28,TRBJ2-7,CASRDRVTYEQYF
TRBV28,TRBJ1-2,CASSTKFRVGKGHYGYTF
TRBV19,TRBJ1-1,CASSIGSTEAFF
TRBV4-3,TRBJ2-1,CASSQASSWSYNEQFF
TRBV11-2,TRBJ2-7,CASSAPVGGSSYEQYF
TRBV28,TRBJ2-1,CAGSTGGRSLGEQFF
TRBV19,TRBJ2-1,CASSKDWTEYNEQFF
TRBV4-1,TRBJ2-7,CASSQDLRQAFIYEQYF
TRBV23-1,TRBJ1-1,CASSQYDSKAFF
TRBV27,TRBJ2-1,CASSWTISAGEQFF
TRBV6-1,TRBJ2-7,CASSELHSPLEQYF
TRBV6-6,TRBJ2-1,CASSYLLAGEQFF
TRBV2,TRBJ2-7,CASSRTGREQYF
TRBV7-9,TRBJ2-7,CASSNPTGTGSLEQYF
TRBV6-5,TRBJ1-1,CASSLGQGLTGEAFF
TRBV7-6,TRBJ1-3,CASSLVGPYSGNTIYF
TRBV9,TRBJ2-1,CASSADRVHEQFF
TRBV5-1,TRBJ2-7,CASSFTGTFSYEQYF
TRBV30,TRBJ2-7,CAWSGRWDRSSYEQYF
TRBV7-9,TRBJ2-3,CASSLLAGRTDTQYF
TRBV5-1,TRBJ1-4,CASSPDRGPLQEKLFF
TRBV29-1,TRBJ1-2,CSVARGENYGYTF
TRBV29-1,TRBJ2-7,CSATGGLAGALYEQYF
TRBV27,TRBJ1-5,CASSTGDDQPQHF
TRBV4-1,TRBJ2-1,CASSQEPASGISGDANEQFF
TRBV28,TRBJ1-4,CASIERGLGEKLFF
TRBV7-9,TRBJ2-2,CASSPPGAGELFF
TRBV4-3,TRBJ2-3,CASSQGQSDTQYF
TRBV7-9,TRBJ1-2,CASSDRTAGYTF
TRBV27,TRBJ2-7,CASSLWREDEQYF
TRBV28,TRBJ2-5,CASSLKDRDGKTQYF
TRBV28,TRBJ1-5,CASSLGGSNQPQHF
TRBV6-1,TRBJ2-7,CAGRTGLEQYF
TRBV5-4,TRBJ2-7,CASSLSGGEQYF
TRBV19,TRBJ1-5,CASTPGGNQPQHF